This T cell receptor beta chain was profiled in a study of CD8 T cells in Susac syndrome. Reverse transcription of about 0.45 to 1 ug RNA was carried out with random hexamers. The authors amplified TCR beta CDR3 across 54 Vbeta and 13 Jbeta using immunoSEQ multiplex PCR. MiXCR, run by TCRdb on the immunoSEQ multiplex PCR reads, gives a single entry per CDR3 protein. The sample yields about 200,000 distinct CDR3 sequences, approximately 95% seen once. As to this clonotype: The target antigen is unknown.

CD8+ and CD4+ T cells from blood underwent TCR beta sequencing. TEMRA cells were FACS-enriched, while CD8+ and CD4+ T cells were negatively isolated. Notes on the study in general: The study acknowledged a relatively small number of individuals in its TCR sequencing and HLA analysis.

CDR1 is MNHEY, CDR2 SVGAGI, per germline. The CDR3 loop spans 14 amino acids. The ends were cut back, 6 bases at V and 2 bases at J, with 14 bases in the middle. The chain recombines TRBV6-5 with TRBJ2-7; TRBD2 might be the D (6 bases). The sequenced sample consisted of CD4+ T cells from PBMCs. The sequence was collected from a human donor with multiple sclerosis. The CDR3 DNA reads TGTGCCAGCAGACCCGGGGGATGGACCTACGAGCAGTACGTC. Protein product: CASRPGGWTYEQYV.